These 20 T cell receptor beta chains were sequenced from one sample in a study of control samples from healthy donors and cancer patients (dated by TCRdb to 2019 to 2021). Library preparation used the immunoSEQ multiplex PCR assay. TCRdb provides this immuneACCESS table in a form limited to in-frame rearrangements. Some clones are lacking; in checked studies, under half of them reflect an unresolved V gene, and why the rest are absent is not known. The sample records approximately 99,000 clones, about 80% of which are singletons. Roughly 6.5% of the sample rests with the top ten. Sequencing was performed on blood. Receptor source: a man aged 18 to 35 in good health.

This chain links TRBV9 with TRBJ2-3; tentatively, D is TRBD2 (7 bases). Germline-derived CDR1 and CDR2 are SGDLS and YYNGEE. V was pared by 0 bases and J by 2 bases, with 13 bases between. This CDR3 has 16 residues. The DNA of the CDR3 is TGTGCCAGCAGCGTAGACGGACGGGGGGCCACAGATACGCAGTATTTT. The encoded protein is CASSVDGRGATDTQYF. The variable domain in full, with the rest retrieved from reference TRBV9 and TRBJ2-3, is DSGVTQTPKHLITATGQRVTLRCSPRSGDLSVYWYQQSLDQGLQFLIQYYNGEERAKGNILERFSAQQFPDLHSELNLSSLELGDSALYFCASSVDGRGATDTQYFGPGTRLTVL.

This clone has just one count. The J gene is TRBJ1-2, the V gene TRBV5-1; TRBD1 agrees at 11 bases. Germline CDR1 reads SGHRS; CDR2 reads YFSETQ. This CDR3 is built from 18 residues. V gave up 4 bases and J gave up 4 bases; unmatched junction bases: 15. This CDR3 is CASSPDRGLSSFTYGYTF. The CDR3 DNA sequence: TGCGCCAGCAGCCCGGACAGGGGGCTATCCTCATTTACCTATGGCTACACCTTC.

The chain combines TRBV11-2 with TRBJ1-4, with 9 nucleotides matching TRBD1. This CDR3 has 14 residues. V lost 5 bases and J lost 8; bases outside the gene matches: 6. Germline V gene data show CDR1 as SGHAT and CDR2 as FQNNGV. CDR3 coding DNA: TGTGCCAGCAGCCGGGACAGGGATCGGGAAAAACTGTTTTTT. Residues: CASSRDRDREKLFF. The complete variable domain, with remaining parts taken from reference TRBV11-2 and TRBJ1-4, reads EAGVAQSPRYKIIEKRQSVAFWCNPISGHATLYWYQQILGQGPKLLIQFQNNGVVDDSQLPKDRFSAERLKGVDSTLKIQPAKLEDSAVYLCASSRDRDREKLFFGSGTQLSVL.

CDR3 amino acids: CASKRGSLYEQYF. Here the CDR3 DNA reads TGTGCCAGCAAAAGGGGGTCCCTGTACGAGCAGTACTTC. The chain links TRBV5-6 to TRBJ2-7; D possibly corresponds to TRBD1 (6 bases). Trimming pared 6 bases from V and 4 bases from J, leaving 14 bases between. Germline V gene sequence: CDR1 SGHDT, CDR2 YYEEEE. The CDR3 consists of 13 residues.

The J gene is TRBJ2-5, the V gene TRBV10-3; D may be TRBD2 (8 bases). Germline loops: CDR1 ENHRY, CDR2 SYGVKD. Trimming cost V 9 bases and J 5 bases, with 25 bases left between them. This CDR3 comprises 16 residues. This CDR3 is CAISGTALRAAETQYF. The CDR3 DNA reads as TGTGCCATTAGCGGGACAGCACTCAGGGCTGCGGAGACCCAGTACTTC.

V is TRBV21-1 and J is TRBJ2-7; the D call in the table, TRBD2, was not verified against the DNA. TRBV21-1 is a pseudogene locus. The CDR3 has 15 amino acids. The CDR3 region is CASSKDRTGGNEQYV. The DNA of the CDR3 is TGTGCCAGCAGCAAAGATCGAACGGGGGGTAACGAGCAGTACGTC.

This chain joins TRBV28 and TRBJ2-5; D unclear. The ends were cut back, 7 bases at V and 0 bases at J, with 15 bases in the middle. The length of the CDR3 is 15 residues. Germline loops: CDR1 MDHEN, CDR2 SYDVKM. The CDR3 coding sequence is TGTGCCAGCACAGCCCCAGCCTGGTACCAAGAGACCCAGTACTTC. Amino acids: CASTAPAWYQETQYF.

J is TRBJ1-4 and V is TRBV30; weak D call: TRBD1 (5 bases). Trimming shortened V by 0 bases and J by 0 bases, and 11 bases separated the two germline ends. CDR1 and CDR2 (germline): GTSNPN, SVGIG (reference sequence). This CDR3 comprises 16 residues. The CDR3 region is CAWSVRDRATNEKLFF. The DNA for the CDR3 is TGTGCCTGGAGTGTACGAGACAGAGCAACTAATGAAAAACTGTTTTTT. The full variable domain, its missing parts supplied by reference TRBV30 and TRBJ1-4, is SQTIHQWPATLVQPVGSPLSLECTVEGTSNPNLYWYRQAAGRGLQLLFYSVGIGQISSEVPQNLSASRPQDRQFILSSKKLLLSDSGFYLCAWSVRDRATNEKLFFGSGTQLSVL.

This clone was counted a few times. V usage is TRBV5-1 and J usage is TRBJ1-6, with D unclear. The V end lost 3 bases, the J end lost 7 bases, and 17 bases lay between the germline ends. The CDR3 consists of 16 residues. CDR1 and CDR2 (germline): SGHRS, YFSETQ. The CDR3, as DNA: TGCGCCAGCAGCTCGGACGCCGGAGGGCGCAATTCACCCCTCCACTTT. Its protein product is CASSSDAGGRNSPLHF.

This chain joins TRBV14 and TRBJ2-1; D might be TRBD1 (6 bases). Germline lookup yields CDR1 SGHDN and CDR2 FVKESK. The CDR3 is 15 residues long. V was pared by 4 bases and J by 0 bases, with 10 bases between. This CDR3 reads CASSPLGASYNEQFF. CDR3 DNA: TGTGCCAGCAGCCCGCTGGGGGCCTCCTACAATGAGCAGTTCTTC.

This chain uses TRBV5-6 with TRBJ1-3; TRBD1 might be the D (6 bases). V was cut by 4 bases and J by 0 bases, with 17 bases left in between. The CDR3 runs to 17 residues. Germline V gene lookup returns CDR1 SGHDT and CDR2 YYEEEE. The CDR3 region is CASSRGPTGSSGNTIYF. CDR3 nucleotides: TGTGCCAGCAGCCGAGGCCCGACAGGCTCCTCTGGAAACACCATATATTTT.

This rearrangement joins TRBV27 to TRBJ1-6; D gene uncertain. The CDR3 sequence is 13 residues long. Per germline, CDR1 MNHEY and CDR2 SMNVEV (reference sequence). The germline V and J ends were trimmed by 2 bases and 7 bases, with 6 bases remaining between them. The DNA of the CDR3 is TGTGCCAGCAGTTTAAGTCAAAATTCACCCCTCCACTTT. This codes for CASSLSQNSPLHF.

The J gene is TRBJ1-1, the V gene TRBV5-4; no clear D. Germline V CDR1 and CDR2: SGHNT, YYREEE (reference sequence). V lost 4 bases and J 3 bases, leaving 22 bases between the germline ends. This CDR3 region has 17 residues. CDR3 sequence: CASSPQTLGKRDTEAFF. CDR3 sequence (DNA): TGTGCCAGCAGCCCGCAAACATTAGGGAAGAGGGACACTGAAGCTTTCTTT.

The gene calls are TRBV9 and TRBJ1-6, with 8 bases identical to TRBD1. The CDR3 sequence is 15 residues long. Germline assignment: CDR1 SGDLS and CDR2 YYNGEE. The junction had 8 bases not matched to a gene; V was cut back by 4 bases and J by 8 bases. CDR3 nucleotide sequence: TGTGCCAGCAGCTCATGGACAGGGAGGGATTCACCCCTCCACTTT. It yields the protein CASSSWTGRDSPLHF.

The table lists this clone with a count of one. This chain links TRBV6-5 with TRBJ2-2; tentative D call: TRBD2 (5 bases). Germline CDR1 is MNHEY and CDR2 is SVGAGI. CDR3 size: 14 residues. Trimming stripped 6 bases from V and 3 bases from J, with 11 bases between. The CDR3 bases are TGTGCCAGCAGGCTAGCCCTTGACACCGGGGAGCTGTTTTTT. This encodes CASRLALDTGELFF.

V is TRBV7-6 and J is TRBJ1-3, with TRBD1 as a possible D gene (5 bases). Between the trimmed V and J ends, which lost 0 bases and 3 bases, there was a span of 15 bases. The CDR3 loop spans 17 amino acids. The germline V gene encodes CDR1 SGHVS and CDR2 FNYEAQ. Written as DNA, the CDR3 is TGTGCCAGCAGCTTAGCTGGGCAGGGCGTTGGTGGAAACACCATATATTTT. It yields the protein CASSLAGQGVGGNTIYF. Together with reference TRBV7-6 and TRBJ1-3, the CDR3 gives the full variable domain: GAGVSQSPRYKVTKRGQDVALRCDPISGHVSLYWYRQALGQGPEFLTYFNYEAQQDKSGLPNDRFSAERPEGSISTLTIQRTEQRDSAMYRCASSLAGQGVGGNTIYFGEGSWLTVV.

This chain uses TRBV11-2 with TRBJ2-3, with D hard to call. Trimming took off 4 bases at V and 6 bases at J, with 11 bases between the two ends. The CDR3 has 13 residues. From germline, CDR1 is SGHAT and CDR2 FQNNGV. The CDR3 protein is CASSYTIVDTQYF. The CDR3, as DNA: TGTGCCAGCAGCTATACGATCGTTGATACGCAGTATTTT.

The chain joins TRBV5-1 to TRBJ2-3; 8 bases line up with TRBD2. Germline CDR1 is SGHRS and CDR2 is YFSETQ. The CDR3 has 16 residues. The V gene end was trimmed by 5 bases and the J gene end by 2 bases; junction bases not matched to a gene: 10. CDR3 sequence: CASSSQGGGNTDTQYF. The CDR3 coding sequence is TGCGCCAGCAGTTCCCAAGGCGGGGGGAACACAGATACGCAGTATTTT. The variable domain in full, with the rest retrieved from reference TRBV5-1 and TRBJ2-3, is KAGVTQTPRYLIKTRGQQVTLSCSPISGHRSVSWYQQTPGQGLQFLFEYFSETQRNKGNFPGRFSGRQFSNSRSEMNVSTLELGDSALYLCASSSQGGGNTDTQYFGPGTRLTVL.

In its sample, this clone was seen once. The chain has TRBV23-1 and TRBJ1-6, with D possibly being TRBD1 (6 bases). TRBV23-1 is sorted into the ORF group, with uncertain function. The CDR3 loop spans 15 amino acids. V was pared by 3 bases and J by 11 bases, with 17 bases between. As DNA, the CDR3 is TGCGCCAGCAGTCAGAGACACAGGGAGCCGGCACCCCTCCACTTT. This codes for CASSQRHREPAPLHF.

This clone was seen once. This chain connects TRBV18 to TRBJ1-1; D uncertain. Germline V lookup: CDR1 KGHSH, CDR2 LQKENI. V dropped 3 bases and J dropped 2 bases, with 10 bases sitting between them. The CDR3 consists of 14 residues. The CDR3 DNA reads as TGTGCCAGCTCACCGGTAGTCCCAAACACTGAAGCTTTCTTT. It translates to CASSPVVPNTEAFF.